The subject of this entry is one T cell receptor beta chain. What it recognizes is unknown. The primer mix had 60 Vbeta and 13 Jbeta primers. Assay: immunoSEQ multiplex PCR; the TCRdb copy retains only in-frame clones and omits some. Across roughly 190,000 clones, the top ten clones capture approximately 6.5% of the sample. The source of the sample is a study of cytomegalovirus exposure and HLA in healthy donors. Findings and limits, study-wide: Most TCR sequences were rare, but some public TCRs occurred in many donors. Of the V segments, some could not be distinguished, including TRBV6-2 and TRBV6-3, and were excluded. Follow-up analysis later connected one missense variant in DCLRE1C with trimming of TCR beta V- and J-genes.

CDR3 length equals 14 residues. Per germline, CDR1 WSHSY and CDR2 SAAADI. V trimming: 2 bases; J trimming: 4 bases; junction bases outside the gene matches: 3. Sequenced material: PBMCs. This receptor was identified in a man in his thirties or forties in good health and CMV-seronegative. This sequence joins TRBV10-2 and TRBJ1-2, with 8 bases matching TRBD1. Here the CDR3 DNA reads TGCGCCAGCAGTGAGACCCAGGGGGCCTATGGCTACACCTTC. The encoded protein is CASSETQGAYGYTF.